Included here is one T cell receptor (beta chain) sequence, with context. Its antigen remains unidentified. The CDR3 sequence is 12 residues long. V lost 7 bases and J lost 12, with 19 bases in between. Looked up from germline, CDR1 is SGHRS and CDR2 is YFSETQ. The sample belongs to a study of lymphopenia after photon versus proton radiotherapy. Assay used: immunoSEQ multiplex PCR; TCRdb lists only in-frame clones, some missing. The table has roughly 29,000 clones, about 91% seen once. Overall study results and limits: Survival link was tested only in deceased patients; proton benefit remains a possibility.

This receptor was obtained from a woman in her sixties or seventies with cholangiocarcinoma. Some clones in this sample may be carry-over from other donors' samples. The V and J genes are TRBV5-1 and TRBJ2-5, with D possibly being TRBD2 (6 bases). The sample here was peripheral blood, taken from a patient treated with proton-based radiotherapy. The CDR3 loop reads CASGDPSGLEYF. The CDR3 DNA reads TGCGCCAGCGGAGACCCCTCGGGACTTGAGTACTTC.